One sample yielded the 27 T cell receptor beta chains listed below, sequenced in a study of blood T cell repertoires in COVID-19. This table comes from immunoSEQ multiplex PCR, and its TCRdb copy is limited to in-frame clones, with some not included. This table has under 95,000 clones, roughly 89% appearing once. The sample consisted of peripheral blood. These receptors all stem from a man aged 55-75 years with acute or convalescent COVID-19.

This chain uses TRBV19 with TRBJ2-1; possibly TRBD2 for D (6 bases). CDR3 size: 16 residues. Germline-derived CDR1 and CDR2 are LNHDA and SQIVND (reference sequence). V lost 5 bases, J lost 10 bases, and 24 bases lay in between. The CDR3 is CASSASPSGLSEEQFF. The CDR3 DNA follows: TGTGCCAGTAGTGCCTCCCCCAGCGGGTTATCCGAAGAGCAGTTCTTC. The complete variable domain, with remaining parts taken from reference TRBV19 and TRBJ2-1, reads DGGITQSPKYLFRKEGQNVTLSCEQNLNHDAMYWYRQDPGQGLRLIYYSQIVNDFQKGDIAEGYSVSREKKESFPLTVTSAQKNPTAFYLCASSASPSGLSEEQFFGPGTRLTVL.

The gene calls are TRBV3-1 (or the pseudogene TRBV3-2) and TRBJ1-4, with D perhaps matching TRBD1 (6 bases). The CDR3 has 15 amino acids. CDR1 is LGHDT, CDR2 YNNKEL, per germline (reference sequence). V gave up 4 bases and J gave up 8 bases, with 17 bases separating them. In DNA form, the CDR3 reads TGTGCCAGCAGCCCCCAGCAGGGTAGGGGGGAAAAACTGTTTTTT. Residues: CASSPQQGRGEKLFF.

The chain joins TRBV30 to TRBJ1-5; the D is unclear. Germline CDR1 and CDR2: GTSNPN and SVGIG (reference sequence). CDR3 size: 12 residues. The germline V and J ends were trimmed by 2 bases and 5 bases, with 7 bases remaining between them. Here the CDR3 reads CAWSMPDQPQHF. The CDR3 DNA follows: TGTGCCTGGAGTATGCCAGATCAGCCCCAGCATTTT.

The chain carries TRBV18 and TRBJ1-1, with D perhaps TRBD1 (5 bases). The CDR3 has 14 amino acids. Trimming took off 6 bases at V and 1 base at J, with 12 bases between the two ends. CDR1 is KGHSH and CDR2 is LQKENI in the germline V gene. CDR3 region: CASSPDGGNTEAFF. CDR3 nucleotide sequence: TGTGCCAGCTCTCCCGACGGGGGGAACACTGAAGCTTTCTTT.

The rearrangement joins TRBV30 to TRBJ2-3; TRBD1 is a possible D gene (5 bases). CDR3 size: 13 residues. Germline values: CDR1 GTSNPN, CDR2 SVGIG (reference sequence). Trimming removed 4 bases at V and 7 bases at J, with 15 bases between. The CDR3 sequence: CAWTVGVGNTQYF. Written as DNA, the CDR3 is TGTGCCTGGACCGTAGGGGTCGGCAATACGCAGTATTTT.

The chain carries TRBV25-1 and TRBJ1-1; D possibly corresponds to TRBD1 (5 bases). V shed 3 bases and J shed 0 bases, with 8 bases lying between them. Germline CDR1 and CDR2: MGHDK and SYGVNS. The CDR3 runs 14 residues. The CDR3 region is CASSESGMNTEAFF. The CDR3 region has the DNA TGTGCCAGCAGTGAGTCAGGGATGAACACTGAAGCTTTCTTT. The full variable domain, in which reference TRBV25-1 and TRBJ1-1 provide the parts outside the CDR3, is EADIYQTPRYLVIGTGKKITLECSQTMGHDKMYWYQQDPGMELHLIHYSYGVNSTEKGDLSSESTVSRIRTEHFPLTLESARPSHTSQYLCASSESGMNTEAFFGQGTRLTVV.

The rearrangement uses TRBV7-9 and TRBJ1-2; 7 bases are a match to TRBD1. The length of the CDR3 is 15 residues. The J segment lost 2 bases and the V segment lost 3 bases, leaving 6 bases of the junction unmatched. Per the germline V gene, CDR1 is SEHNR and CDR2 is FQNEAQ (reference sequence). CDR3 amino acids: CASSLGKQGNYGYTF. For the CDR3, the DNA is TGTGCCAGCAGCTTGGGGAAACAGGGGAACTATGGCTACACCTTC.

This chain connects TRBV5-1 to TRBJ1-6, with 8 nucleotides matching TRBD1. CDR3 size: 13 residues. The germline V gene encodes CDR1 SGHRS and CDR2 YFSETQ. Unmatched junction bases numbered 3, after V lost 6 bases and J lost 7 bases. The CDR3 DNA follows: TGCGCCAGCACGACAGGGGAAAATTCACCCCTCCACTTT. Its translation is CASTTGENSPLHF. The full variable domain, with the rest looked up from reference TRBV5-1 and TRBJ1-6, is KAGVTQTPRYLIKTRGQQVTLSCSPISGHRSVSWYQQTPGQGLQFLFEYFSETQRNKGNFPGRFSGRQFSNSRSEMNVSTLELGDSALYLCASTTGENSPLHFGNGTRLTVT.

The rearrangement links TRBV5-6 to TRBJ2-1; 9 nucleotides match TRBD1. V lost 4 bases, J lost 7 bases, and 6 bases stayed unmatched. The germline V gene encodes CDR1 SGHDT and CDR2 YYEEEE. The CDR3 totals 14 residues. CDR3 DNA sequence: TGTGCCAGCAGCGGGGGACAGGGCCGAAATGAGCAGTTCTTC. Its translation: CASSGGQGRNEQFF.

V is TRBV27 and J is TRBJ1-1; the match to TRBD1 covers 7 bases. The germline CDR1 and CDR2 sequences are MNHEY and SMNVEV (reference sequence). This CDR3 has 17 amino acids. Trimming at V came to 1 base and at J to 2 bases, leaving 10 bases not matched to a gene. CDR3 loop: CASSLYRGKGVNTEAFF. CDR3 coding DNA: TGTGCCAGCAGTTTATACAGGGGCAAGGGGGTAAACACTGAAGCTTTCTTT.

The chain employs TRBV7-6 and TRBJ1-3; the D gene is possibly TRBD1 (5 bases). This CDR3 region has 14 residues. Germline V gene sequence: CDR1 SGHVS, CDR2 FNYEAQ. The V gene lost 1 base and the J gene lost 4 bases, with 8 bases spanning the gap. CDR3 amino acids: CASSLGGDGNTIYF. The CDR3 DNA follows: TGTGCCAGCAGCTTAGGGGGGGACGGAAACACCATATATTTT. Combining the CDR3 with reference TRBV7-6 and TRBJ1-3 gives the whole variable domain GAGVSQSPRYKVTKRGQDVALRCDPISGHVSLYWYRQALGQGPEFLTYFNYEAQQDKSGLPNDRFSAERPEGSISTLTIQRTEQRDSAMYRCASSLGGDGNTIYFGEGSWLTVV.

This clone was counted between two and nine times. The CDR3 loop reads CASSLRGQTRELNEKLFF. CDR3 in DNA: TGTGCCAGCAGTTTAAGGGGACAGACCAGAGAATTAAATGAAAAACTGTTTTTT. The rearrangement uses TRBV27 and TRBJ1-4, with TRBD1 matching 7 bases. The CDR3 contains 18 residues. With V trimmed by 2 bases and J by 5 bases, 14 bases remained unmatched. Germline V gene lookup returns CDR1 MNHEY and CDR2 SMNVEV (reference sequence).

The chain combines TRBV4-2 with TRBJ1-2, with 7 nucleotides matching TRBD1. The CDR3 is made up of 14 amino acids. J lost 6 bases, V lost 1 base, and 5 bases had no gene match. Per germline, CDR1 LGHNA and CDR2 YNFKEQ. CDR3 protein: CASSQATGYHGYTF. In DNA, the CDR3 is TGTGCCAGCAGCCAAGCGACAGGGTACCATGGCTACACCTTC.

This chain connects TRBV4-1 to TRBJ2-7; maybe TRBD2 (5 bases). CDR1 is MGHRA and CDR2 is YSYEKL in the germline V gene. CDR3 size: 15 residues. The V and J ends lost 4 bases and 3 bases respectively, with 16 bases between them. The DNA of the CDR3 is TGCGCCAGCAGCCGGGTTTCGGGGTTTTTCTACGAGCAGTACTTC. This translates into CASSRVSGFFYEQYF.

CDR3 bases: TGTGCCAGCAGCCAAGACAGGGGTTGGTACACCGGGGAGCTGTTTTTT. Translation gives CASSQDRGWYTGELFF. The rearrangement uses TRBV14 and TRBJ2-2; possibly TRBD1 for D (6 bases). With 0 bases removed from V and 3 bases from J, the gap between germline ends came to 11 bases. The V gene's germline CDR1 is SGHDN and CDR2 FVKESK. The CDR3 covers 16 residues. Full variable domain (missing parts from reference TRBV14 and TRBJ2-2): EAGVTQFPSHSVIEKGQTVTLRCDPISGHDNLYWYRRVMGKEIKFLLHFVKESKQDESGMPNNRFLAERTGGTYSTLKVQPAELEDSGVYFCASSQDRGWYTGELFFGEGSRLTVL.

The rearrangement joins TRBV21-1 to TRBJ2-3; TRBD1 is the table's D call and was not checked against the DNA. TRBV21-1 is recorded as a pseudogene. The CDR3 length is 15 residues. For the CDR3, the DNA is TGTGCCAGCAGCAAACTCAGGGGGGCAGCAGATACGCAGTATTTT. It yields the protein CASSKLRGAADTQYF.

The chain couples TRBV18 to TRBJ1-1; D remains ambiguous. This CDR3 contains 15 residues. Germline CDR1 and CDR2: KGHSH and LQKENI. V lost 0 bases to trimming and J lost 0 bases, with 8 bases between them. The CDR3 DNA reads TGTGCCAGCTCACCACCGGAGGGCATGAACACTGAAGCTTTCTTT. Translated, it gives CASSPPEGMNTEAFF. Combining the CDR3 with reference TRBV18 and TRBJ1-1 gives the whole variable domain NAGVMQNPRHLVRRRGQEARLRCSPMKGHSHVYWYRQLPEEGLKFMVYLQKENIIDESGMPKERFSAEFPKEGPSILRIQQVVRGDSAAYFCASSPPEGMNTEAFFGQGTRLTVV.

The chain has TRBV7-2 and TRBJ1-6, with TRBD1 matching over 9 bases. V lost 6 bases and J lost 9; bases outside the gene matches: 12. The CDR3 loop spans 16 amino acids. The germline V gene encodes CDR1 SGHTA and CDR2 FQGNSA. The CDR3 DNA reads TGTGCCAGCAGGGTTGGGACAGGGACGTTGCCTTCACCCCTCCACTTT. It translates to CASRVGTGTLPSPLHF.

The V call is TRBV19, the J call TRBJ1-5; D gene unclear. The germline V gene encodes CDR1 LNHDA and CDR2 SQIVND (reference sequence). The length of the CDR3 is 13 residues. V lost 9 bases, J lost 4 bases, and 13 bases lay in between. The CDR3: CASARSGNQPQHF. The CDR3 region has the DNA TGTGCCAGCGCACGGTCCGGGAATCAGCCCCAGCATTTT.

This clone was seen repeatedly, ten times or more. The chain employs TRBV10-3 and TRBJ1-6; D gene uncertain. Germline V CDR1 and CDR2: ENHRY, SYGVKD. There are 17 residues in the CDR3. Trimming shortened V by 0 bases and J by 6 bases, and 15 bases separated the two germline ends. This chain's CDR3 is CAISESLYSLSNSPLHF. CDR3 DNA: TGTGCCATCAGTGAGTCACTGTACTCGCTTTCTAATTCACCCCTCCACTTT.

V gene TRBV2 combines with J gene TRBJ1-2; 9 positions match TRBD1. The CDR3 loop spans 16 amino acids. Germline-derived CDR1 and CDR2 are SNHLY and FYNNEI. The ends lost 5 bases at V and 5 bases at J; junction bases unmatched: 12. CDR3 bases: TGTGCCAGCAGTCCCGAGGGACAGGGCTGGGGGTATGGCTACACCTTC. Translation: CASSPEGQGWGYGYTF.

The chain has TRBV5-4 and TRBJ2-3; 15 positions agree with TRBD2. CDR3 length equals 19 residues. V was pared by 1 base and J by 2 bases, with 8 bases of the junction left unmatched. Germline CDR1 SGHNT, CDR2 YYREEE (reference sequence). The CDR3 region has the DNA TGTGCCAGCAGCTTGTACCGGACTAGCGGGGGGGGTCCCACAGATACGCAGTATTTT. Protein product: CASSLYRTSGGGPTDTQYF. Variable domain in full (rest from reference TRBV5-4 and TRBJ2-3): ETGVTQSPTHLIKTRGQQVTLRCSSQSGHNTVSWYQQALGQGPQFIFQYYREEENGRGNFPPRFSGLQFPNYSSELNVNALELDDSALYLCASSLYRTSGGGPTDTQYFGPGTRLTVL.

The gene calls are TRBV30 and TRBJ1-5; 7 bases align to TRBD1. Unmatched junction bases numbered 6, after V lost 0 bases and J lost 7 bases. This CDR3 spans 14 amino acids. The germline gives CDR1 GTSNPN, CDR2 SVGIG (reference sequence). CDR3 loop: CAWSVRGPKQPQHF. The DNA for the CDR3 is TGTGCCTGGAGTGTGAGGGGGCCTAAACAGCCCCAGCATTTT. The full variable domain, its missing parts supplied by reference TRBV30 and TRBJ1-5, is SQTIHQWPATLVQPVGSPLSLECTVEGTSNPNLYWYRQAAGRGLQLLFYSVGIGQISSEVPQNLSASRPQDRQFILSSKKLLLSDSGFYLCAWSVRGPKQPQHFGDGTRLSIL.

The chain couples TRBV7-2 to TRBJ2-7; D may be TRBD2 (5 bases). The germline gives CDR1 SGHTA, CDR2 FQGNSA. The CDR3 has 16 amino acids. V dropped 1 base and J dropped 6 bases, with 19 bases sitting between them. CDR3 nucleotides: TGTGCCAGCAGCTTAGGGATGGGCTCCGGGGTAGGCGAGCAGTACTTC. Its translation: CASSLGMGSGVGEQYF.

The chain is built from TRBV7-2 and TRBJ1-1; maybe TRBD1 (5 bases). The V and J ends lost 5 bases and 4 bases respectively, with 17 bases between them. The germline CDR1 and CDR2 sequences are SGHTA and FQGNSA. CDR3 size: 15 residues. The CDR3 DNA is TGTGCCAGCAGCCCCGGCGGGGGGGTCGGCACTGAAGCTTTCTTT. This gives the protein CASSPGGGVGTEAFF.

The J gene is TRBJ2-5, the V gene TRBV9; TRBD1 aligns across 9 bases. The V gene end was trimmed by 5 bases and the J gene end by 2 bases; junction bases not matched to a gene: 7. Germline CDR1 reads SGDLS; CDR2 reads YYNGEE. There are 15 residues in the CDR3. The DNA for the CDR3 is TGTGCCAGCAGTGAGGACAGGGGCCGACAAGAGACCCAGTACTTC. Its translation is CASSEDRGRQETQYF.

This chain joins TRBV10-3 and TRBJ2-1; 13 bases line up with TRBD2. The V and J ends lost 6 bases and 7 bases, in that order; junction bases with no gene match: 3. Germline CDR1 and CDR2: ENHRY and SYGVKD. This CDR3 has 14 amino acids. The CDR3 region is CAIRGTSGVNEQFF. The CDR3 nucleotides are TGTGCCATCAGGGGGACTAGCGGGGTAAATGAGCAGTTCTTC.